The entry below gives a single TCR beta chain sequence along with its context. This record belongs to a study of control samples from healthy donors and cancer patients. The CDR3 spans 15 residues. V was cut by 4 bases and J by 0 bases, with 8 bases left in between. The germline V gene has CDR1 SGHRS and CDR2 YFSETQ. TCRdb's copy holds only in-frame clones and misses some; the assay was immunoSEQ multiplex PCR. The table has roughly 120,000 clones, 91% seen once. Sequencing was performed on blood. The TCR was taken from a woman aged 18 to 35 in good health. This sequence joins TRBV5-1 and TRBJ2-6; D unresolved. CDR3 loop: CASSQITSGANVLTF. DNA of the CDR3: TGCGCCAGCAGCCAGATTACCTCTGGGGCCAACGTCCTGACTTTC.